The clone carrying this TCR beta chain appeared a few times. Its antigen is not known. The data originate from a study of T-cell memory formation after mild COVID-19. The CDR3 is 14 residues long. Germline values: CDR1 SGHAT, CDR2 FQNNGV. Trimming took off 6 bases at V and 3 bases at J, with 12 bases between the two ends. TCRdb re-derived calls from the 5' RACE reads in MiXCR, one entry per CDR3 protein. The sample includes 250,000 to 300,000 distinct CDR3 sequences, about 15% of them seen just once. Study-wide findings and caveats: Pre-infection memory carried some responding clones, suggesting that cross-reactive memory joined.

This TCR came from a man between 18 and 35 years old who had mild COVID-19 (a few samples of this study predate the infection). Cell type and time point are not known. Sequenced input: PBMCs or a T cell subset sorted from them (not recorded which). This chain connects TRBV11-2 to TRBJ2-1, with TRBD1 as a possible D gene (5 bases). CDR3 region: CASRVQGHYNEQFF. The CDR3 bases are TGTGCCAGCAGGGTCCAGGGCCACTACAATGAGCAGTTCTTC.